This is a list of T cell receptor beta chains from one sample in a study of blood T cell repertoires in COVID-19. The data were produced by immunoSEQ multiplex PCR, yet TCRdb's version contains in-frame clones alone and is incomplete. In the table there are more than 300,000 clones, around 87% of which are singletons. Sequences were obtained from peripheral blood. The receptors were gathered from a woman in her 30s with COVID-19, enrolled during active disease. Both conserved end residues are part of each CDR3. The size field is filled for only some rows; it gives once, few, many or a size class.

j_gene | abundance | v_gene | CDR3aa
TRBJ1-1 | . | TRBV9 | CASSVAQGRNTEAFF
TRBJ2-1 | . | TRBV9 | CASSVVGTSGRVGEQFF
TRBJ2-3 | . | TRBV6-6 | CASSYSSRSTDTQYF
TRBJ2-7 | . | TRBV10-2 | CASSGDSLYEQYF
TRBJ2-3 | . | TRBV19 | CASSQSGWRASTDTQYF
TRBJ2-7 | . | TRBV28 | CASRWRGRNEQYF
TRBJ2-2 | few | TRBV7-8 | CASSRTGGTGELFF
TRBJ2-4 | once | TRBV7-2 | CASSSEVRTIQYF
TRBJ2-5 | . | TRBV7-7 | CASSLGSGSTGETQYF
TRBJ2-2 | . | TRBV29-1 | CSVEDPFNRGRDTGELFF